Detailed here is one T cell receptor (beta chain). The data stem from a study of blood T cell repertoires in COVID-19. There are 15 residues in the CDR3. Per germline, CDR1 SGDLS and CDR2 YYNGEE. V shed 0 bases and J shed 0 bases, with 7 bases lying between them. Per the original data handling: Scientists estimated how many nucleated cells there were by amplifying reference gene primers. Produced via immunoSEQ multiplex PCR; TCRdb's table is partial and in-frame only. For V, J and clone size, that table is used; D and trimming come from the DNA. The table shows almost 250,000 clones, with 75% to 90% occurring only once. Residents of about two dozen US areas, aged about 18 to 89 years, made up the participants.

The sample consisted of PBMCs or T cells enriched from blood (not recorded which). The genes are TRBV9 and TRBJ2-1, with D uncertain. This clonotype originated in a young woman who had recovered from COVID-19. This CDR3 reads CASSVVSSSYNEQFF. The CDR3 DNA sequence: TGTGCCAGCAGCGTAGTTTCCAGCTCCTACAATGAGCAGTTCTTC.